This section outlines one T cell receptor (beta chain) sequence together with its context. As yet, its antigen is unknown. Other nucleotide sequences in the sample specify the same CDR3. The sample is drawn from a study of shared clonotypes between healthy human individuals. Regarding the study as a whole: The rarefaction results pointed to incomplete sorted-subset sequencing despite large depth.

Deep was the level at which the assay was run. Sequencing used immunoSEQ multiplex PCR; TCRdb keeps in-frame clones, though not all of them. The sample consists of some 2.1 million clones, roughly 95% of them appearing once. Per germline, CDR1 SNHLY and CDR2 FYNNEI. J lost 4 bases, V lost 3 bases, and 1 base had no gene match. This CDR3 spans 14 amino acids. The study drew all its donors from Caucasian adults living in Nashville, Tennessee. The receptor's source is a man younger than 35 in good health. The chain employs TRBV2 and TRBJ1-5; TRBD1 matches 9 bases. Sequencing was done on a sample of naive CD4+ T cells sorted from blood. Subset noted: CD45RA+ positively selected. CDR3 DNA: TGTGCCAGCAGTGACGACAGGGGGAATCAGCCCCAGCATTTT. Its protein is CASSDDRGNQPQHF.